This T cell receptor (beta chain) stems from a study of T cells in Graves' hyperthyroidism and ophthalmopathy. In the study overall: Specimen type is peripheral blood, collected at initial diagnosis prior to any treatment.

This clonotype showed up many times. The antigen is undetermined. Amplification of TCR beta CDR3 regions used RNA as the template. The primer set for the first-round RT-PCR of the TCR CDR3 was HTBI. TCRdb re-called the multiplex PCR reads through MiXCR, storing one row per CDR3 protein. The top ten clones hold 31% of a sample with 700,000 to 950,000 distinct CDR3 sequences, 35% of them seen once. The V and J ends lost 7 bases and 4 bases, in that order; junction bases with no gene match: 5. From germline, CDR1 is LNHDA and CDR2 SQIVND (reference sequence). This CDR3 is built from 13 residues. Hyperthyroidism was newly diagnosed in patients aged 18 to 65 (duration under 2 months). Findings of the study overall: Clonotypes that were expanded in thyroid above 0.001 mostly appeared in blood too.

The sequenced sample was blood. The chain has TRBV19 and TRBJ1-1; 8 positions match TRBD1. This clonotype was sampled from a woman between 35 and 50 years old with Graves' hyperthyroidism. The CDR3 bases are TGTGCCAGTACAGGGGGCTCGGGCACTGAAGCTTTCTTT. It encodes CASTGGSGTEAFF. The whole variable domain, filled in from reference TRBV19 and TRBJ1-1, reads DGGITQSPKYLFRKEGQNVTLSCEQNLNHDAMYWYRQDPGQGLRLIYYSQIVNDFQKGDIAEGYSVSREKKESFPLTVTSAQKNPTAFYLCASTGGSGTEAFFGQGTRLTVV.